This passage covers 26 T cell receptor beta chains from one sample sequenced in a study of regulatory T cells in long-lasting Graves disease. The time point: newly diagnosed GD, antithyroid drugs for less than 3 months. RNA isolated from PBMCs was used to make the TCR library. Arm-PCR of CDR3 regions and iRepertoire HTBI primers were the basis on which TCR beta libraries were built. TCRdb fed the multiplex PCR reads into MiXCR, producing one record per CDR3 protein. The sample shows 510,000 or so distinct CDR3 sequences, approximately 12% of them seen only once. The same sample was also studied in work on T cells in Graves' hyperthyroidism and ophthalmopathy.

The sample was peripheral blood mononuclear cells (PBMCs), taken at new diagnosis, from a patient treated with antithyroid drugs. These TCRs come from a woman in her thirties with Graves disease.

This clonotype was detected a few times. The chain couples TRBV7-9 to TRBJ1-1, with TRBD1 as a possible D gene (6 bases). The CDR3 is 14 amino acids. Germline V gene lookup returns CDR1 SEHNR and CDR2 FQNEAQ (reference sequence). Trimming pared 1 base from V and 7 bases from J, leaving 13 bases between. The CDR3 region has the DNA TGTGCCAGCAGCTTAGGGGACACCGACGGTGAAGCTTTCTTT. Protein: CASSLGDTDGEAFF.

Many counts were recorded for this clonotype. CDR3: CASSLAAAGYNEQFF. The CDR3 DNA is TGTGCCAGCAGTTTGGCAGCCGCGGGCTACAATGAGCAGTTCTTC. This sequence joins TRBV28 and TRBJ2-1, with a weak D call TRBD2 (5 bases). CDR1 and CDR2 (germline): MDHEN, SYDVKM. V dropped 3 bases and J dropped 3 bases, with 12 bases sitting between them. This CDR3 region has 15 residues.

This clonotype was seen many times. The chain couples TRBV24-1 to TRBJ2-1, with 12 nucleotides matching TRBD2. Per germline, CDR1 KGHDR and CDR2 SFDVKD. The CDR3 runs to 19 residues. V lost 5 bases, J lost 1 base, and 11 bases stayed unmatched. The CDR3 protein is CATSVSTSGSWGSYNEQFF. For the CDR3, the DNA is TGTGCCACCAGTGTCTCGACTAGCGGGAGCTGGGGATCCTACAATGAGCAGTTCTTC.

The V and J genes are TRBV19 and TRBJ2-7; the D call may be TRBD1 or TRBD2 (5 bases each). The CDR3 consists of 15 residues. Germline V gives CDR1 LNHDA, CDR2 SQIVND (reference sequence). Trimming stripped 3 bases from V and 2 bases from J, with 14 bases between. The CDR3 nucleotides read TGTGCCAGTAGTATCGGGGACCTAGCTGCCTACGAGCAGTACTTC. Protein: CASSIGDLAAYEQYF.

This clonotype was found many times. The V gene is TRBV10-3, the J gene TRBJ2-5; D possibly corresponds to TRBD2 (7 bases). Germline values: CDR1 ENHRY, CDR2 SYGVKD. Trimming removed 4 bases at V and 5 bases at J, with 17 bases between. The CDR3 runs 15 residues. CDR3: CAISGGGRPGETQYF. For the CDR3, the DNA is TGTGCCATCAGTGGGGGGGGCCGACCGGGGGAGACCCAGTACTTC.

There are many counts of this clonotype. The chain has TRBV28 and TRBJ2-7, with TRBD1 matching over 9 bases. V shed 6 bases and J 1 base; nucleotides not matched to a gene: 4. This CDR3 is built from 14 residues. Germline V gives CDR1 MDHEN, CDR2 SYDVKM. The DNA for the CDR3 is TGTGCCAGCAGCCGGGACAGGGCGTCCTACGAGCAGTACTTC. Translated: CASSRDRASYEQYF.

Turning to this clonotype: A read error may be the cause here, since a much bigger clone is one base away. The chain combines TRBV12-3 or TRBV12-4 with TRBJ2-3; no clear D. The CDR3 is 12 residues long. As DNA, the CDR3 is TGTGCCAGCACCCTGGTGGGCTATACGCAGTGTTTT. The encoded protein is CASTLVGYTQCF.

This clonotype was found many times. The chain recombines TRBV2 with TRBJ1-3; 9 nucleotides agree with TRBD1. This CDR3 spans 14 amino acids. V lost 10 bases, J lost 7 bases, and 11 bases stayed unmatched. The germline gives CDR1 SNHLY, CDR2 FYNNEI. The CDR3 is CAIYFRDRENTIYF. The CDR3 DNA reads TGTGCCATCTACTTCAGGGACAGGGAGAACACCATATATTTT.

This clonotype has at least ten counts. The CDR3: CATSREVSGNTIYF. The DNA for the CDR3 is TGTGCCACCAGCAGAGAGGTCTCTGGAAACACCATATATTTT. The chain has TRBV15 and TRBJ1-3; D is unclear. The CDR3 sequence is 14 residues long. Germline V gene lookup returns CDR1 LNHNV and CDR2 YYDKDF (reference sequence). Trimming took off 0 bases at V and 0 bases at J, with 3 bases between the two ends.

With respect to this clonotype: Possible read error: a much larger clone is one base away. J is TRBJ2-2 and V is TRBV7-3; D gene uncertain. This CDR3 has 13 amino acids. Germline-derived CDR1 and CDR2 are SGHTA and FQGTGA. V shed 2 bases and J shed 5 bases, with 6 bases lying between them. CDR3 sequence: CASSLDLTGELFF. For the CDR3, the DNA is TGTGCCAGCAGCTTAGATTTAACCGGGGAGCTGTTTTTT.

In this sample, this clonotype turned up many times. The chain is built from TRBV27 and TRBJ2-7, with D perhaps TRBD1 (6 bases). CDR3 length equals 14 residues. Germline V CDR1 and CDR2: MNHEY, SMNVEV (reference sequence). V was shortened by 5 bases and J by 3 bases, with 14 bases between the two germline ends. This CDR3 reads CASSPGTTFYEQYF. DNA for the CDR3: TGTGCCAGCAGTCCTGGGACAACGTTCTACGAGCAGTACTTC.

A few counts support this clonotype. The V and J genes are TRBV27 and TRBJ1-2, with D unclear. Germline V gene sequence: CDR1 MNHEY, CDR2 SMNVEV (reference sequence). The CDR3 runs to 14 residues. V was shortened by 2 bases and J by 0 bases, with 7 bases between the two germline ends. The CDR3 nucleotides are TGTGCCAGCAGTTTAGGCGGCGCTAACTATGGCTACACCTTC. Protein product: CASSLGGANYGYTF.

This clonotype was detected many times. V and J are TRBV28 and TRBJ1-5; the D is unclear. Germline assignment: CDR1 MDHEN and CDR2 SYDVKM. V was trimmed by 8 bases and J by 0 bases, leaving 11 bases between them. The CDR3 length is 14 residues. The chain's CDR3 is CASGTAYSNQPQHF. The DNA of the CDR3 is TGTGCCAGCGGTACTGCGTATAGCAATCAGCCCCAGCATTTT.

With regard to this clonotype: Its ends do not fully match the called genes, so a read error is possible. This chain links TRBV20-1 with TRBJ2-7; 10 bases line up with TRBD1. Germline lookup yields CDR1 DFQATT and CDR2 SNEGSKA (reference sequence). The CDR3 runs 14 residues. This CDR3 reads CSAGGGTGAYKQYF. In DNA form, the CDR3 reads TGCAGTGCTGGCGGGGGGACAGGGGCCTACAAGCAGTACTTC.

In its sample, this clonotype was seen many times. The chain employs TRBV27 and TRBJ2-7, with 10 bases aligning to TRBD2. Trimming took 8 bases from V and 5 from J; bases not matched to a gene: 9. This CDR3 region has 14 residues. Germline V gene lookup returns CDR1 MNHEY and CDR2 SMNVEV (reference sequence). CDR3 nucleotides: TGTGCCAGCTCCACCGGGACTAGCGTAAACGAGCAGTACTTC. This gives the protein CASSTGTSVNEQYF.

This clonotype was observed many times. The gene calls are TRBV5-1 and TRBJ2-1; perhaps D is TRBD1 or TRBD2 (5 bases each). The CDR3 runs to 13 residues. Germline loops: CDR1 SGHRS, CDR2 YFSETQ. Trimming cost V 4 bases and J 9 bases, with 14 bases left between them. The CDR3 sequence is CASSRPPGLEQFF. As DNA, the CDR3 is TGCGCCAGCAGCCGGCCTCCGGGGCTTGAGCAGTTCTTC.

This clonotype was seen many times. The chain's CDR3 is CASSGLIGGNEQFF. The CDR3 DNA reads TGTGCCAGCAGTGGCCTGATTGGGGGCAATGAGCAGTTCTTC. This chain joins TRBV27 and TRBJ2-1; D may match TRBD1 or TRBD2 (5 bases each). The V gene lost 5 bases and the J gene lost 6 bases, with 14 bases spanning the gap. Germline assignment: CDR1 MNHEY and CDR2 SMNVEV (reference sequence). The length of the CDR3 is 14 residues.

This clonotype was detected ten times or more. DNA of the CDR3: TGTGCCAGCAGCTTAGGCGGGAAGGTGGATGAGCAGTTCTTC. It translates to CASSLGGKVDEQFF. This chain connects TRBV7-2 to TRBJ2-1, with a tentative D call TRBD2 (6 bases). The CDR3 has 14 residues. V was pared by 1 base and J by 8 bases, with 12 bases between. Germline values: CDR1 SGHTA, CDR2 FQGNSA.

This chain joins TRBV5-1 and TRBJ2-3; possibly TRBD1 for D (6 bases). The CDR3 extends over 14 amino acids. V gave up 1 base and J gave up 5 bases, with 11 bases separating them. The V gene's germline CDR1 is SGHRS and CDR2 YFSETQ. Written as DNA, the CDR3 is TGCGCCAGCAGCTTGATGGCAGGGGAAGATACGCAGTATTTT. It translates to CASSLMAGEDTQYF.

The chain uses TRBV24-1 and TRBJ2-1; D remains unclear. Trimming took off 4 bases at V and 4 bases at J, with 7 bases between the two ends. Germline CDR1 reads KGHDR; CDR2 reads SFDVKD. This CDR3 region has 13 residues. The CDR3 nucleotides are TGTGCCACCAGTGAGGTAGGATACAATGAGCAGTTCTTC. The encoded protein is CATSEVGYNEQFF.

At least ten counts were recorded for this clonotype. The chain has TRBV2 and TRBJ2-7, with a possible D match to TRBD1 (5 bases). The germline V gene has CDR1 SNHLY and CDR2 FYNNEI. This CDR3 has 15 amino acids. The V end was cut by 3 bases, the J end by 5 bases, with 17 bases between. CDR3 coding DNA: TGTGCCAGCAGTGACGATCTGGGGCGCAAGAACGAGCAGTACTTC. Amino acids: CASSDDLGRKNEQYF.

This clonotype was found many times. The chain has TRBV24-1 and TRBJ2-2; D ambiguous. Trimming removed 4 bases at V and 5 bases at J, with 13 bases between. Per germline, CDR1 KGHDR and CDR2 SFDVKD. The CDR3 is 15 amino acids. CDR3 sequence (DNA): TGTGCCACCAGTGACTCACCAATCGGAACCGGGGAGCTGTTTTTT. It codes for CATSDSPIGTGELFF.

This clonotype occurred a few times. The chain combines TRBV6-1 with TRBJ2-7; TRBD1 might be the D (5 bases). Trimming removed 7 bases from V and 2 bases from J, with 18 bases in between. Germline V gene lookup returns CDR1 MNHNS and CDR2 SASEGT. This CDR3 is 15 amino acids long. CDR3 protein: CASTQPGRVTYEQYF. The CDR3 region has the DNA TGTGCCAGCACCCAACCGGGCAGGGTGACCTACGAGCAGTACTTC.

There are many counts of this clonotype. The chain combines TRBV11-2 with TRBJ2-7, with D possibly being TRBD1 or TRBD2 (5 bases each). In germline, CDR1 is SGHAT, CDR2 FQNNGV. This CDR3 comprises 13 residues. Trimming took 5 bases from V and 0 from J, leaving 8 bases between them. The CDR3 loop reads CASSRDHSYEQYF. In nucleotides, the CDR3 is TGTGCCAGCAGCCGGGACCACTCCTACGAGCAGTACTTC.

This clonotype was recorded at least ten times. V is TRBV28 and J is TRBJ1-1; D unclear. Germline V gives CDR1 MDHEN, CDR2 SYDVKM. Trimming took 11 bases from V and 5 from J, leaving 18 bases between them. The length of the CDR3 is 13 residues. The CDR3 loop is CAVIADFETEAFF. Here the CDR3 DNA reads TGTGCCGTTATAGCGGATTTCGAAACTGAAGCTTTCTTT.

This clonotype has ten or more counts. The chain combines TRBV3-1 with TRBJ2-1; TRBD2 matches at 10 bases. Trimming cost V 6 bases and J 5 bases; bases outside gene matches: 7. The CDR3 consists of 15 residues. CDR1 is LGHDT, CDR2 YNNKEL, per germline (reference sequence). CDR3 in DNA: TGTGCCAGCAGTGGAGGGACTAGCGAGGACAATGAGCAGTTCTTC. Protein product: CASSGGTSEDNEQFF.